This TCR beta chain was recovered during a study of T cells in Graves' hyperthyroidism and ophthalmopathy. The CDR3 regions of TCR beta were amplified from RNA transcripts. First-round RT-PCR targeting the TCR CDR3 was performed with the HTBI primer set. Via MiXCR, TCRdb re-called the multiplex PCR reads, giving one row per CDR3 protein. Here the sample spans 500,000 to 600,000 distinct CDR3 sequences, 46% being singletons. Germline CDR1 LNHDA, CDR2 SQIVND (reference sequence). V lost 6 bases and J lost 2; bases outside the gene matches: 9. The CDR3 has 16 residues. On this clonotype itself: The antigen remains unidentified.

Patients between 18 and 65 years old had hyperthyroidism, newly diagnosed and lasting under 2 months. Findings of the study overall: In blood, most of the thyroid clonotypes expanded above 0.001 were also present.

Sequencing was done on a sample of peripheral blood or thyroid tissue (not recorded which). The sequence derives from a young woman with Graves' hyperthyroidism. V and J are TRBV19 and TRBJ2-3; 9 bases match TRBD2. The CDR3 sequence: CASSTPTSGYTDTQYF. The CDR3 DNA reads TGTGCCAGTAGCACCCCGACTAGCGGATACACAGATACGCAGTATTTT.